These 5 T cell receptor beta chains were sequenced from one sample in a study of Ad26.COV2.S vaccination and SARS-CoV-2 variants. Treatment indicated: some 20 received Ad26.COV2.S at low or high dose, single or two shots; 5 received placebo; per-sample allocation not given. Day 63 after the first vaccine or placebo injection was the time point for sampling. TCRdb keeps only in-frame clones here, not all; method: immunoSEQ multiplex PCR. This sample has 350,000 to 400,000 clones, with about 85% found just once. Source: peripheral blood, taken in a trial of Ad26.COV2.S vaccine versus placebo. The receptors derive from a person aged 18-65 years who received the Ad26.COV2.S COVID-19 vaccine or a placebo.

The V and J genes are TRBV2 and TRBJ1-5, with 7 nucleotides matching TRBD1. Losses at the gene ends were 5 bases for V and 4 bases for J; bases not matched to a gene: 5. CDR3 length: 14 amino acids. CDR1 SNHLY and CDR2 FYNNEI come from the germline V gene. CDR3 DNA sequence: TGTGCCAGCAGTAAGGACAGGTGGAATCAGCCCCAGCATTTT. The encoded protein is CASSKDRWNQPQHF. The full variable domain, in which reference TRBV2 and TRBJ1-5 provide the parts outside the CDR3, is EPEVTQTPSHQVTQMGQEVILRCVPISNHLYFYWYRQILGQKVEFLVSFYNNEISEKSEIFDDQFSVERPDGSNFTLKIRSTKLEDSAMYFCASSKDRWNQPQHFGDGTRLSIL.

The chain uses TRBV27 and TRBJ2-7, with TRBD2 identical over 13 bases. Germline-derived CDR1 and CDR2 are MNHEY and SMNVEV (reference sequence). The ends lost 3 bases at V and 2 bases at J; junction bases unmatched: 7. This CDR3 comprises 17 residues. The CDR3, as DNA: TGTGCCAGCAGTTTCCAGGGACTAGCGGGGATGACCTACGAGCAGTACTTC. It translates to CASSFQGLAGMTYEQYF.

The gene calls are TRBV28 and TRBJ1-6; D not certain. The CDR3 totals 17 residues. Between the trimmed V and J ends, which lost 2 bases and 0 bases, there was a span of 11 bases. CDR1 MDHEN and CDR2 SYDVKM come from the germline V gene. The chain's CDR3 is CASSLGQRSSYNSPLHF. CDR3 nucleotides: TGTGCCAGCAGTTTAGGGCAGCGGAGCTCCTATAATTCACCCCTCCACTTT.

The chain couples TRBV6-5 to TRBJ2-7, with a tentative D call TRBD1 (6 bases). V was cut by 5 bases and J by 0 bases, with 14 bases left in between. Germline loops: CDR1 MNHEY, CDR2 SVGAGI. The length of the CDR3 is 15 residues. DNA for the CDR3: TGTGCCAGCAGTCCGCAGGGGAGCCCCTCCTACGAGCAGTACTTC. Its protein product is CASSPQGSPSYEQYF.

The V call is TRBV25-1, the J call TRBJ2-5; D gene unclear. Trimming stripped 7 bases from V and 3 bases from J, with 6 bases between. Germline V gene sequence: CDR1 MGHDK, CDR2 SYGVNS. This CDR3 comprises 11 residues. The CDR3 DNA sequence: TGTGCCAGCAAAGTTGAAGAGACCCAGTACTTC. Encoded protein: CASKVEETQYF.